A selection of T cell receptor beta chains follows, all from one sample in a study of OX40 agonist ivuxolimab in advanced cancers. Here immunoSEQ multiplex PCR was the method, and the copy in TCRdb shows in-frame clones only, minus some. There are around 120,000 clones in the sample; 80% to 90% occur only once, and 0.55% lies in the top ten. This sample comprised CD4+ or CD8+ T cells sorted from blood, obtained in a trial of the OX40 agonist ivuxolimab. These receptors came from an adult with an advanced solid tumor such as melanoma, head and neck, liver or kidney cancer. Each CDR3 is given with its conserved first and last residue. Each record gives: clone size, V gene, J gene, D gene, CDR3 DNA, CDR3 protein. A D gene is named only where the DNA matches it firmly. Size values are once, few and many counts, or a class for expanded clones, and some rows have none.

>few|TRBV2|TRBJ1-2|TRBD1
TGTGCCAGCAGTGAGGATTGGACAGGGGATCATGGCTACACCTTC
CASSEDWTGDHGYTF
>-|TRBV4-1|TRBJ2-4|TRBD2
TGCGCCAGCAGCCAAGAAGTACGGCTAGCGGGGGGTAAATCAAACATTCAGTACTTC
CASSQEVRLAGGKSNIQYF
>-|TRBV29-1|TRBJ1-1|-
TGCAGCGTTAGGATCGGGGGCCCATACACTGAAGCTTTCTTT
CSVRIGGPYTEAFF
>-|TRBV10-3|TRBJ2-3|TRBD1
TGTGCCATCAGGGGAATACAGGGGGCGGGCACAGATACGCAGTATTTT
CAIRGIQGAGTDTQYF
>-|TRBV7-2|TRBJ2-5|-
TGTGCCAGCAGCCCTGACATACGGGGAGAGACCCAGTACTTC
CASSPDIRGETQYF
>once|TRBV19|TRBJ2-3|-
TGTGCCAGTAGTAGAACAGATACGCAGTATTTT
CASSRTDTQYF
>-|TRBV6-5|TRBJ1-5|TRBD1
TGTGACAAGGACAGGGATAGCAATCAGCCCCAGCATTTT
CDKDRDSNQPQHF
>-|TRBV5-1|TRBJ1-1|-
TGCGCCAGCAGCTTCGGGACGTTGAACACTGAAGCTTTCTTT
CASSFGTLNTEAFF
>-|TRBV9|TRBJ1-3|TRBD1
TGTGCCAGCAGCGCACGACAGGGCCCTGGAAACACCATATATTTT
CASSARQGPGNTIYF
>-|TRBV7-7|TRBJ1-2|-
TGTGCTAGCAGCCCAATCCCGGCCGGAGGCTACACCTTC
CASSPIPAGGYTF
>-|TRBV19|TRBJ2-5|-
TGTGCCCCTCAGGGGGGGGAGACCCAGTACTTC
CAPQGGETQYF
>-|TRBV18|TRBJ1-4|-
TGTGCCAGCTCACCATCTGGCTTGTCGGAAAAACTGTTTTTT
CASSPSGLSEKLFF
>-|TRBV19|TRBJ1-5|-
TGTGCCAGTAGTATAGCGACTGGAGACTTTCAGCCCCAGCATTTT
CASSIATGDFQPQHF
>-|TRBV9|TRBJ1-3|-
TGTGCCAGCAGCGTAGCGGGCGGTATCTCTGGAAACACCATATATTTT
CASSVAGGISGNTIYF
>few|TRBV4-1|TRBJ1-5|TRBD1
TGCGCCAGCAGCCACCATGACAGGGAAATACAGCCCCAGCATTTT
CASSHHDREIQPQHF
>-|TRBV4-1|TRBJ1-2|-
TGCGCCAGCAGCCAAGATCTCCAGGGTCTTCGCTACACCTTC
CASSQDLQGLRYTF
>-|TRBV7-9|TRBJ2-7|-
TGTGCCAGCAGCTTCGGTAGCTACGAGCAGTACTTC
CASSFGSYEQYF
>-|TRBV7-2|TRBJ2-7|-
TGTGCCAGCAGCCGAGCGGGTGGCTCCTACGAGCAGTACTTC
CASSRAGGSYEQYF
>-|TRBV5-4|TRBJ2-7|TRBD1
TGTGCCAGCAGCCAGGGACAGGCCCACGAGCAGTACTTC
CASSQGQAHEQYF
>-|TRBV7-9|TRBJ2-2|-
TGTGCCAGCAGCTTACAGGGGCCGCCCTGGGAGCTGTTTTTT
CASSLQGPPWELFF
>-|TRBV11-3|TRBJ2-1|-
TGTGCCAGCAGCTTAGATGGAAATTCCCTACCCCCTTACAATGAGCAGTTCTTC
CASSLDGNSLPPYNEQFF
>-|TRBV30|TRBJ2-1|-
TGTGCCTGGATGAGGGACTCCTACAATGAGCAGTTCTTC
CAWMRDSYNEQFF
>-|TRBV30|TRBJ1-2|-
TGTGCCTGGACAGGGCTGGATAACTATGGCTACACCTTC
CAWTGLDNYGYTF
>-|TRBV19|TRBJ1-1|-
TGTGCCAGTAGTATAGAGCCCCGAGGGATGAACACTGAAGCTTTCTTT
CASSIEPRGMNTEAFF
>-|TRBV28|TRBJ1-1|-
TGTGCCAGCAGTTCGATCGGACGGGGAGTAGATACTGAAGCTTTCTTT
CASSSIGRGVDTEAFF
>-|TRBV28|TRBJ2-7|-
TGTGCCAGCAATCCGGGACAAGGCGCTACCTACGAGCAGTACTTC
CASNPGQGATYEQYF
>-|TRBV28|TRBJ1-1|TRBD1
TGTGCCAGCACCTCCTCCGTAGGGACAGCCCTTGAAGCTTTCTTT
CASTSSVGTALEAFF
>-|TRBV5-5|TRBJ1-3|-
TGTGCCAGCAGCTTGATCCCGGGGAGTGGAAACACCATATATTTT
CASSLIPGSGNTIYF
>-|TRBV7-9|TRBJ2-7|-
TGTGCCAGCAGCTTAGTTCCCCAGGAACCCTACGAGCAGTACTTC
CASSLVPQEPYEQYF
>-|TRBV4-3|TRBJ1-6|TRBD1
TGCGCCAGCAGCTTCGACCCCCCGGGACAGGGTAATTCACCCCTCCACTTT
CASSFDPPGQGNSPLHF
>-|TRBV27|TRBJ2-3|TRBD2
TGTGCCAGCAGACTAGCGGGGGGCAACACAGATACGCAGTATTTT
CASRLAGGNTDTQYF
>-|TRBV7-2|TRBJ2-5|-
TGTGCCAGCAGCTTGAACGGGCCTTCTAATTGGGAGACCCAGTACTTC
CASSLNGPSNWETQYF
>-|TRBV10-2|TRBJ1-2|-
TGCGCCAGCACCGCGGGAAGGGACTATGGCTACACCTTC
CASTAGRDYGYTF
>-|TRBV30|TRBJ1-5|-
TGTGCCTGGAGTTTACGAGACAATCAGCCCCAGCATTTT
CAWSLRDNQPQHF
>-|TRBV5-5|TRBJ2-6|-
TGTGCCAGCAGCTTGAGGGAATCAGGGGCCAACGTCCTGACTTTC
CASSLRESGANVLTF
>-|TRBV6-6|TRBJ1-1|TRBD1
TGTGCCAGCAGTTACTCGGGACAGGGGGCGGAAGCTTTCTTT
CASSYSGQGAEAFF
>-|TRBV9|TRBJ1-5|TRBD1
TGTGCCAGCAGCGAGGGACAGGGACGCAATCAGCCCCAGCATTTT
CASSEGQGRNQPQHF
>-|TRBV18|TRBJ2-1|-
TGTGCCAGCTCACCACCGACGTTACATGAGCAGTTCTTC
CASSPPTLHEQFF
>-|TRBV13|TRBJ1-2|-
TGTGCCAGCAGCTTAGTGGGGACCCTCCGGGGCTACACCTTC
CASSLVGTLRGYTF
>once|TRBV21-1|TRBJ2-6|-
TGTGCCACGCAGCAATGGATGGACGGGAAGGCTCTCTCTGGGGCCAACGTCCTGACTTTC
CATQQWMDGKALSGANVLTF
>-|TRBV23-1|TRBJ2-3|-
TGCGCCAGACCGGGCCCAGATACGCAGTATTTT
CARPGPDTQYF
>-|TRBV5-1|TRBJ2-1|-
TGCGCCAGCAGCTTGGGACAGCTCAATGAGCAGTTCTTC
CASSLGQLNEQFF
>-|TRBV28|TRBJ1-4|-
TGTGCCAGCAGTATCACAGGGACTACTAATGAAAAACTGTTTTTT
CASSITGTTNEKLFF
>-|TRBV5-6|TRBJ1-5|TRBD1
TGTGCCAGCAGCTTGGCCGGGACAGGAAGCAATCAGCCCCAGCATTTT
CASSLAGTGSNQPQHF
>-|TRBV7-8|TRBJ2-7|TRBD2
TGTGCCAGCAGCTTAGAGGGCGGGGGGGCATACGAGCAGTACTTC
CASSLEGGGAYEQYF
>-|TRBV14|TRBJ2-1|TRBD2
TGTGCCAGCACCCCCTTTAGCGGGGGGTTCAATGAGCAGTTCTTC
CASTPFSGGFNEQFF
>once|TRBV5-1|TRBJ2-6|-
TGCGCCAGCAGCTCGACCAGCTCTGGGGCCAACGTCCTGACTTTC
CASSSTSSGANVLTF
>-|TRBV10-3|TRBJ1-1|TRBD1
TGTGCCATCAGTGACGGACAGGGATACACTGAAGCTTTCTTT
CAISDGQGYTEAFF
>once|TRBV15|TRBJ2-3|TRBD2
TGTGCCACCAGCAGGGGGACTAGCGGGACAGGCACAGATACGCAGTATTTT
CATSRGTSGTGTDTQYF
>-|TRBV29-1|TRBJ2-7|-
TGCAGCGTTGAAGCTTCCACCTCCTACGAGCAGTACTTC
CSVEASTSYEQYF
>-|TRBV7-9|TRBJ1-3|-
TGTGCCAGCAGCACACGGGTCTCTGGAAACACCATATATTTT
CASSTRVSGNTIYF
>-|TRBV9|TRBJ1-1|-
TGTGCCAGCAGCGTAGCTATTGGGCAGTTGAACACTGAAGCTTTCTTT
CASSVAIGQLNTEAFF
>-|TRBV9|TRBJ2-1|TRBD1
TGTGCCAGCAGCCTAGGGGACAGCTCCTACAATGAGCAGTTCTTC
CASSLGDSSYNEQFF
>-|TRBV9|TRBJ2-3|TRBD2
TGTGCCAGCAGTTACGCTAGCGGGGGATTACTTTTTAGCACAGATACGCAGTATTTT
CASSYASGGLLFSTDTQYF
>-|TRBV5-8|TRBJ1-1|-
TGTGCCAGCAGCTTGCGTAGCGGGACGGTGAACACTGAAGCTTTCTTT
CASSLRSGTVNTEAFF
>-|TRBV7-9|TRBJ2-7|TRBD1
TGTGCCAGCAGCCCGAAGGACAGGAGCTCCTACGAGCAGTACTTC
CASSPKDRSSYEQYF
>-|TRBV7-9|TRBJ1-4|-
TGTGCCAGCAGTATCCGACAGGAGGTTAATGAAAAACTGTTTTTT
CASSIRQEVNEKLFF
>-|TRBV11-2|TRBJ2-5|TRBD1
TGTGCCAGCAGCTTTCGACGGACAGGGGGCATGGGAGAGACCCAGTACTTC
CASSFRRTGGMGETQYF
>-|TRBV7-2|TRBJ2-3|TRBD2
TGTGCCAGCAGCTCGGGACTAGCGGGGACAGATACGCAGTATTTT
CASSSGLAGTDTQYF
>-|TRBV19|TRBJ1-1|-
TGTGCCAGTAATCACAGGGAATTGAACACTGAAGCTTTCTTT
CASNHRELNTEAFF